This T cell receptor beta chain was sequenced for a study of shared T cell receptors in the human thymus. Assay: immunoSEQ multiplex PCR; the TCRdb copy retains only in-frame clones and omits some. Of 700,000 to 750,000 clones in the sample, approximately 83% were seen once. The CDR3 is made up of 15 amino acids. Germline V gives CDR1 SGHTA, CDR2 FQGNSA. Trimming removed 2 bases from V and 2 bases from J, with 10 bases in between. This same sample was also part of a study on human thymus T cells. As reported in that work: The source of the thymus tissue was resections taken during corrective heart surgery.

This clonotype was sampled from a girl less than two years old with a congenital heart defect. The source material was thymocytes. The chain uses TRBV7-2 and TRBJ1-3; D unclear. This CDR3 is CASSLQTDAGNTIYF. CDR3 DNA sequence: TGTGCCAGCAGCTTACAAACAGATGCTGGAAACACCATATATTTT.